These 11 T cell receptor beta chains share one sample of origin, sequenced in a study of identical twins. In TCRdb, the 5' RACE reads were re-called with MiXCR into one record per CDR3 protein. The data hold some 1,600,000 distinct CDR3 sequences, with around 33% observed a single time. Sequenced: cord blood. The receptors derive from a newborn girl in good health.

V usage is TRBV5-1 and J usage is TRBJ2-3; D perhaps matches TRBD2 (6 bases). This CDR3 is 14 amino acids long. V was pared by 7 bases and J by 4 bases, with 16 bases between. Germline CDR1 is SGHRS and CDR2 is YFSETQ. CDR3 amino acids: CASLSGGSPDTQYF. CDR3 nucleotide sequence: TGCGCCAGCTTGTCCGGGGGTTCGCCAGATACGCAGTATTTT.

This clonotype was seen a handful of times. The J gene is TRBJ1-2, the V gene TRBV5-1; D may be TRBD1 (5 bases). The length of the CDR3 is 15 residues. V gave up 1 base and J gave up 2 bases, with 12 bases separating them. From germline, CDR1 is SGHRS and CDR2 YFSETQ. This CDR3 reads CASSLRTGRNYGYTF. The CDR3 coding sequence is TGCGCCAGCAGCTTGCGTACAGGACGGAACTATGGCTACACCTTC. Full variable domain (rest looked up from reference TRBV5-1 and TRBJ1-2): KAGVTQTPRYLIKTRGQQVTLSCSPISGHRSVSWYQQTPGQGLQFLFEYFSETQRNKGNFPGRFSGRQFSNSRSEMNVSTLELGDSALYLCASSLRTGRNYGYTFGSGTRLTVV.

This chain uses TRBV7-6 with TRBJ1-2; D remains unclear. V was trimmed by 1 base and J by 4 bases, leaving 10 bases between them. Germline lookup yields CDR1 SGHVS and CDR2 FNYEAQ. The CDR3 is 14 residues long. CDR3 sequence: CASSLEHGGYGYTF. Written as DNA, the CDR3 is TGTGCCAGCAGCTTAGAGCACGGTGGCTATGGCTACACCTTC.

The sample holds a few counts of this clonotype. The chain combines TRBV12-1 with TRBJ2-7; the D call TRBD1 from the table was never checked on the DNA. TRBV12-1 is a pseudogene. There are 12 residues in the CDR3. CDR3 in DNA: TGTGCCAGCAGCAGCCGATCAGGGAAGCAGTACTTC. Translation: CASSSRSGKQYF.

The table lists this clonotype with a few counts. The rearrangement uses TRBV4-1 and TRBJ2-7; D gene uncertain. The CDR3 totals 14 residues. Trimming cost V 1 base and J 1 base, with 8 bases left between them. The V gene's germline CDR1 is MGHRA and CDR2 YSYEKL. Here the CDR3 DNA reads TGCGCCAGCAGCCAAGCAGCTGTTTCCTACGAGCAGTACTTC. Its translation: CASSQAAVSYEQYF.

This clonotype was recorded many times. This rearrangement joins TRBV6-2 or TRBV6-3 to TRBJ2-7; D is unclear. The germline V gene encodes CDR1 MNHEY and CDR2 SVGEGT. The CDR3 runs to 12 residues. V lost 2 bases and J 4 bases, leaving 6 bases between the germline ends. In DNA, the CDR3 is TGTGCCAGCAGTTACGCAAGGTACGAGCAGTACTTC. Its translation is CASSYARYEQYF.

This CDR3 reads CASSFDRTGQPQHF. Written as DNA, the CDR3 is TGTGCCAGCAGCTTCGACAGGACGGGGCAGCCCCAGCATTTT. This chain joins TRBV11-2 and TRBJ1-5, with D possibly matching TRBD1 (6 bases). CDR3 length equals 14 residues. The germline V gene has CDR1 SGHAT and CDR2 FQNNGV. The germline V and J ends were trimmed by 3 bases and 7 bases, with 13 bases remaining between them.

The chain carries TRBV10-3 and TRBJ2-7; D remains ambiguous. Germline V gives CDR1 ENHRY, CDR2 SYGVKD. The CDR3 runs 13 residues. V dropped 5 bases and J dropped 0 bases, with 8 bases sitting between them. CDR3 sequence reads: CAISRLSSYEQYF. In DNA, the CDR3 is TGTGCCATCAGTCGACTCAGCTCCTACGAGCAGTACTTC.

The chain combines TRBV4-1 with TRBJ1-1; no clear D. With 2 bases removed from V and 5 bases from J, the gap between germline ends came to 18 bases. Per the germline V gene, CDR1 is MGHRA and CDR2 is YSYEKL. The CDR3 is 16 residues long. CDR3 in amino acids: CASSQKIIIVGTEAFF. As DNA, the CDR3 is TGCGCCAGCAGCCAAAAGATCATTATAGTGGGTACTGAAGCTTTCTTT.

The J gene is TRBJ1-2, the V gene TRBV2; the match to TRBD1 covers 8 bases. V shed 5 bases and J 6 bases; nucleotides not matched to a gene: 8. This CDR3 comprises 14 residues. Germline V gene lookup returns CDR1 SNHLY and CDR2 FYNNEI. CDR3 loop: CASSPDRGKDGYTF. CDR3 sequence (DNA): TGTGCCAGCAGTCCTGACAGGGGAAAAGATGGCTACACCTTC.

This clonotype was observed a few times. This rearrangement joins TRBV5-1 to TRBJ2-5; D ambiguous. The V end was cut by 2 bases, the J end by 5 bases, with 13 bases between. The germline V gene encodes CDR1 SGHRS and CDR2 YFSETQ. The CDR3 has 14 amino acids. The CDR3 region is CASSFSRQGETQYF. The CDR3 DNA reads TGCGCCAGCAGCTTTAGCCGCCAAGGGGAGACCCAGTACTTC.